This TCR beta chain is drawn from a study of blood T cell repertoires in COVID-19. Turning to the study itself: Acute and convalescent COVID-19 specimens originated in the United States, Italy and Spain.

This CDR3 comprises 16 residues. The germline gives CDR1 MDHEN, CDR2 SYDVKM. V shed 4 bases, J shed 1 base, and the junction held 7 bases outside the gene matches. As handled by the study authors: How many nucleated cells were present was estimated from reference gene primer amplification. The table came from immunoSEQ multiplex PCR; TCRdb's copy has only in-frame clones and leaves some out. V, J and clone size reflect that table, while D and trimming were determined from the DNA. Here the sample spans 250,000 to 300,000 clones, 85% to 90% being singletons. Participants were aged about 18 to 89 years from approximately 24 US areas. Categorization into cohorts depended on clinical history that participants reported.

Source material: PBMCs or T cells enriched from blood (not recorded which). The chain has TRBV28 and TRBJ2-1; 7 bases line up with TRBD1. The sequence derives from a woman in her sixties or seventies in a cohort exposed to, infected with or recovered from COVID-19 (not recorded which). CDR3 sequence (DNA): TGTGCCAGCAGTTCCTCCGGGACAGAATCCTACAATGAGCAGTTCTTC. This gives the protein CASSSSGTESYNEQFF.